This T cell receptor beta chain was sequenced in a study of T-cell memory formation after mild COVID-19. Overall study context: Among the donors, TCR clusters were largely specific to each donor.

This clonotype has at least ten counts. Its antigen is still unknown. Study conclusions and caveats: Some SARS-CoV-2-responding clones were already detected in memory before infection. Most CD4+ clones that shrank were in CM and EM, while CD8+ ones turned up in EMRA. Clones contracting across day 15 to 85 had a balanced CD4/CD8 profile; later expanding clones leaned CD4+.

TCRdb re-derived calls from the 5' RACE reads in MiXCR, one entry per CDR3 protein. The profile shows 200,000 to 250,000 distinct CDR3 sequences, 7.5% to 10% of them singletons. Unmatched junction bases numbered 6, after V lost 5 bases and J lost 4 bases. The germline V gene has CDR1 SNHLY and CDR2 FYNNEI. The CDR3 totals 15 residues. The V gene is TRBV2, the J gene TRBJ2-1, with 9 bases that match TRBD2. Sequencing used PBMCs or a T cell subset sorted from them (not recorded which). The clonotype originates from a man aged 18 to 29 who had mild COVID-19 (a few samples of this study predate the infection). Cell type and time point are not known. The CDR3 region is CASSPGTSRYNEQFF. The CDR3 DNA reads as TGTGCCAGCAGTCCCGGGACTAGCCGTTACAATGAGCAGTTCTTC.